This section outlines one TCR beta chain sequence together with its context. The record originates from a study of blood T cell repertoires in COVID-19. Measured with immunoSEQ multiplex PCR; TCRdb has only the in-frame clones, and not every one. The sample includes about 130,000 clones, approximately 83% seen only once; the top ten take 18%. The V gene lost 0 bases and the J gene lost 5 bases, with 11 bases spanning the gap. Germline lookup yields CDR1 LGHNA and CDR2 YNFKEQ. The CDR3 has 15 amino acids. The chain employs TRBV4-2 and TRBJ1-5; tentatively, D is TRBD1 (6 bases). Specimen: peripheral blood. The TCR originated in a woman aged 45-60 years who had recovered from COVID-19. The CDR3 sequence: CASSQDRAGDQPQHF. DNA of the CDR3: TGTGCCAGCAGCCAAGATCGGGCAGGGGATCAGCCCCAGCATTTT.